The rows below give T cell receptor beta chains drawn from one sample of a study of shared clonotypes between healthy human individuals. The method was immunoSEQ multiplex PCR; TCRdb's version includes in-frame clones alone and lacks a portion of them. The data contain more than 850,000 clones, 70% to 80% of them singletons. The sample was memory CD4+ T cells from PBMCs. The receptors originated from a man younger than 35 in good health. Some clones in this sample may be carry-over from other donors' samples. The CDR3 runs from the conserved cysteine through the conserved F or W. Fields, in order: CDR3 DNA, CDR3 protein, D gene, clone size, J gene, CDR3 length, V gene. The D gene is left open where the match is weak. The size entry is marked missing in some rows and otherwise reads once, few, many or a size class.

cdr3_nt: TGTGCCAGCAGCCCCACCAGGTGGGATGAAAAACTGTTTTTT
cdr3_aa: CASSPTRWDEKLFF
d_call: NA
clone_size: NA
j_call: TRBJ1-4
cdr3_length: 14
v_call: TRBV5-5

cdr3_nt: TGTGCCAGCAGCTTGGGGGACAGGGGAGGAAGCAATCAGCCCCAGCATTTT
cdr3_aa: CASSLGDRGGSNQPQHF
d_call: TRBD1
clone_size: NA
j_call: TRBJ1-5
cdr3_length: 17
v_call: TRBV5-8

cdr3_nt: TGTGCCAGCATGAGGCGATTAGGCAATCAGCCCCAGCATTTT
cdr3_aa: CASMRRLGNQPQHF
d_call: NA
clone_size: few
j_call: TRBJ1-5
cdr3_length: 14
v_call: TRBV27

cdr3_nt: TGTGCCAGCAGTGTCCTCTCTGGGAGCTCCTACAATGAGCAGTTCTTC
cdr3_aa: CASSVLSGSSYNEQFF
d_call: NA
clone_size: NA
j_call: TRBJ2-1
cdr3_length: 16
v_call: TRBV25-1

cdr3_nt: TGTGCCAGCAGTCACGGGAATCAGCCACAAGAGACCCAGTACTTC
cdr3_aa: CASSHGNQPQETQYF
d_call: NA
clone_size: NA
j_call: TRBJ2-5
cdr3_length: 15
v_call: TRBV2

cdr3_nt: TGTGCCAGCAGCTCGACCATGGGAGGAGAGACCCAGTACTTC
cdr3_aa: CASSSTMGGETQYF
d_call: NA
clone_size: NA
j_call: TRBJ2-5
cdr3_length: 14
v_call: TRBV7-9

cdr3_nt: TGTGCCAGCTCGTGGGACGCTCTTGGCCCAGATACGCAGTATTTT
cdr3_aa: CASSWDALGPDTQYF
d_call: NA
clone_size: NA
j_call: TRBJ2-3
cdr3_length: 15
v_call: TRBV18

cdr3_nt: TGTGCCAGCAGCCCCTACCTAGCTTTGGCCTACGAGCAGTACTTC
cdr3_aa: CASSPYLALAYEQYF
d_call: NA
clone_size: many
j_call: TRBJ2-7
cdr3_length: 15
v_call: TRBV27

cdr3_nt: TGTGCCAGCTCATTCGACAGGAGGACGGGGAATGAGCAGTTCTTC
cdr3_aa: CASSFDRRTGNEQFF
d_call: NA
clone_size: NA
j_call: TRBJ2-1
cdr3_length: 15
v_call: TRBV18

cdr3_nt: TGTGCCAGCAAGGTTACAGGGGGGAACACTGAAGCTTTCTTT
cdr3_aa: CASKVTGGNTEAFF
d_call: TRBD1
clone_size: NA
j_call: TRBJ1-1
cdr3_length: 14
v_call: TRBV6-5

cdr3_nt: TGTGCCAGCTCACCTGGGGAAAAACTGTTTTTT
cdr3_aa: CASSPGEKLFF
d_call: NA
clone_size: NA
j_call: TRBJ1-4
cdr3_length: 11
v_call: TRBV18

cdr3_nt: TGTGCCAGCAGTTACGGGGAAGGGGGCTACGAGCAGTACTTC
cdr3_aa: CASSYGEGGYEQYF
d_call: NA
clone_size: NA
j_call: TRBJ2-7
cdr3_length: 14
v_call: TRBV6-5